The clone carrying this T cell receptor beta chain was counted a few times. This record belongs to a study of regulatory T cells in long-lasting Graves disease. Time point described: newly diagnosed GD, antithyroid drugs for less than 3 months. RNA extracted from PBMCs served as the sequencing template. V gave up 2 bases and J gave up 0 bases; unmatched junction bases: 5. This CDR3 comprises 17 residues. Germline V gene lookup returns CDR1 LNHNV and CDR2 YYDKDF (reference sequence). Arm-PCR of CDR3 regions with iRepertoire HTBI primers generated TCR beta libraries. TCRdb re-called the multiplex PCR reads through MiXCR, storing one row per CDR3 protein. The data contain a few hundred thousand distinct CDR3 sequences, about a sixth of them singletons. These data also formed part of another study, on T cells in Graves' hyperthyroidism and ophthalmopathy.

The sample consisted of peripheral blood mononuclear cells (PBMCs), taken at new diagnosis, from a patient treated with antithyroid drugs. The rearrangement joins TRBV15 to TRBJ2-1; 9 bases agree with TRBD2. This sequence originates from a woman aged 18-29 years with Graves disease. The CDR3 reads CATSRQSLAGSYNEQFF. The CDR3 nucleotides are TGTGCCACCAGCAGACAGTCACTAGCGGGCTCCTACAATGAGCAGTTCTTC.